This TCR beta chain derives from a study of vaccination and CD4 T cells after COVID-19. On the study more broadly: Cellular stimulation was performed using overlapping spike peptides derived from SARS-CoV-2, HCoV-NL63, HCoV-OC43 and HCoV-229E. General study findings and limits: Spike mono-reactivity was the property of 304 of 307 vaccine-specific clones in convalescent patients.

Oncomine TCR Beta short-read sequencing was applied to DNA from cultured CD4+ T cells. TCRdb independently ran MiXCR on the PCR reads; one entry per CDR3 protein. The sample has roughly 17,000 distinct CDR3 sequences; approximately 54% are singletons. Germline values: CDR1 SNHLY, CDR2 FYNNEI. The V and J ends lost 7 bases and 3 bases respectively, with 15 bases between them. The CDR3 runs to 14 residues. This sample's treatment: approximately nine-day PBMC culture with coronavirus spike peptide pools or control peptides (ViraFEST assay). About this clonotype: Its antigen is as yet unknown.

The J gene is TRBJ1-1, the V gene TRBV2, with D hard to call. Sequencing used CD4+ T cells from blood, cultured in vitro. The sequence derives from a human donor who had recovered from COVID-19. For the CDR3, the DNA is TGTGCCAGCACTCCGGCGGGCAGAGACACTGAAGCTTTCTTT. This translates into CASTPAGRDTEAFF. Together with reference TRBV2 and TRBJ1-1, the CDR3 gives the full variable domain: EPEVTQTPSHQVTQMGQEVILRCVPISNHLYFYWYRQILGQKVEFLVSFYNNEISEKSEIFDDQFSVERPDGSNFTLKIRSTKLEDSAMYFCASTPAGRDTEAFFGQGTRLTVV.